This T cell receptor beta chain was recorded in a study of cytomegalovirus exposure and HLA in healthy donors. The study's findings and limits: In terms of immune exposure information, only CMV serostatus was available. With further analysis later on, most CMV-associated TCR beta chains appeared HLA-restricted.

It was with 60 Vbeta and 13 Jbeta primers that the PCR ran. Data came from immunoSEQ multiplex PCR; TCRdb stores just in-frame clones and leaves some out. The sample has 170,000 or so clones; 75% to 85% are singletons. Turning to this clone: Antigen unknown.

Per the germline V gene, CDR1 is ENHRY and CDR2 is SYGVKD. The CDR3 totals 16 residues. Deletions cut 0 bases from V and 4 bases from J, with 10 bases between. Donors counted as nominally healthy when sampled, yet unrecorded immune exposures were likely. V and J are TRBV10-3 and TRBJ2-6, with D possibly being TRBD2 (7 bases). The sequencing input was PBMCs. The source is a man aged 30-40 years in good health and CMV-seropositive. The CDR3 DNA sequence: TGTGCCATCAGTGAGTCTGGGGGGGCCGGGGCCAACGTCCTGACTTTC. It yields the protein CAISESGGAGANVLTF.